The rows below give T cell receptor beta chains drawn from one sample of a study of blood T cell repertoires in COVID-19. Produced via immunoSEQ multiplex PCR; TCRdb's table is partial and in-frame only. The sample holds more than 95,000 clones, 75% to 90% seen once. Sequenced material: peripheral blood. The receptors come from a man aged 45 to 65 with acute or convalescent COVID-19. The CDR3 runs from the conserved cysteine through the conserved F or W. The order of the fields is CDR3 length, J gene, clone size, V gene, D gene, CDR3 protein, CDR3 DNA. D genes are given only for firm matches. Clone size appears in some rows only: once, few, many, or a class for an expanded clone.

15 TRBJ1-2 once TRBV9 NA CASSVATWAFYGYTF TGTGCCAGCAGCGTAGCTACGTGGGCCTTCTATGGCTACACCTTC
15 TRBJ2-7 few TRBV3-1/TRBV3-2 TRBD2 CASSQGASGYYEQYF TGTGCCAGCAGCCAAGGCGCTAGCGGTTACTACGAGCAGTACTTC
14 TRBJ2-7 NA TRBV28 TRBD1 CASSLRGRSYEQYF TGTGCCAGCAGTTTAAGGGGGCGTTCCTACGAGCAGTACTTC
15 TRBJ1-5 NA TRBV10-2 TRBD1 CASRKTGDSNQPQHF TGCGCCAGCAGGAAGACAGGGGATAGCAATCAGCCCCAGCATTTT
15 TRBJ2-1 NA TRBV7-2 TRBD1 CASSFGTGEGNEQFF TGTGCCAGCAGCTTCGGGACAGGGGAAGGCAATGAGCAGTTCTTC
15 TRBJ1-4 NA TRBV7-9 NA CASSLAQAPNEKLFF TGTGCCAGCAGCTTAGCCCAGGCCCCTAATGAAAAACTGTTTTTT
16 TRBJ2-1 once TRBV9 TRBD2 CASSSAGTSGRREQFF TGTGCCAGCAGCTCCGCCGGGACTAGCGGGAGGAGGGAGCAGTTCTTC
15 TRBJ2-1 NA TRBV9 TRBD2 CASSLTGRPWDEQFF TGTGCCAGCAGCCTAACCGGGAGGCCCTGGGATGAGCAGTTCTTC
14 TRBJ1-2 NA TRBV3-1/TRBV3-2 TRBD1 CASSRQGAGNGYTF TGTGCCAGCAGCCGACAGGGGGCTGGAAATGGCTACACCTTC
14 TRBJ1-1 once TRBV9 NA CASSPNLGGTEAFF TGTGCCAGCAGCCCGAACCTCGGGGGTACTGAAGCTTTCTTT
14 TRBJ2-7 NA TRBV6-5 TRBD2 CASKMAGGGREQYF TGTGCCAGCAAGATGGCGGGAGGGGGGAGGGAGCAGTACTTC
14 TRBJ2-7 NA TRBV5-1 NA CASSLVQGGYEQYF TGCGCCAGCAGCTTGGTGCAGGGGGGCTACGAGCAGTACTTC
15 TRBJ2-5 NA TRBV5-4 TRBD1 CASSLRPGQQETQYF TGTGCCAGCAGCTTGAGGCCGGGACAGCAAGAGACCCAGTACTTC
13 TRBJ1-3 once TRBV6-5 NA CASNQNSGNTIYF TGTGCCAGCAACCAGAACTCTGGAAACACCATATATTTT
16 TRBJ2-7 NA TRBV5-1 TRBD1 CASSLARTGVSYEQYF TGCGCCAGCAGCTTGGCGAGGACAGGAGTTTCCTACGAGCAGTACTTC
16 TRBJ1-2 NA TRBV4-2 NA CASSQVTTTKGYGYTF TGTGCCAGCAGCCAAGTGACCACAACTAAGGGGTATGGCTACACCTTC
15 TRBJ2-7 NA TRBV5-4 NA CASSLGRGRRDEQYF TGTGCCAGCAGCTTGGGTCGGGGTAGGAGGGACGAGCAGTACTTC
13 TRBJ2-1 once TRBV27 NA CASSWGQWGEQFF TGTGCCAGCAGTTGGGGACAATGGGGTGAGCAGTTCTTC
13 TRBJ2-1 NA TRBV5-5 NA CASSPGTFNEQFF TGTGCCAGCAGCCCCGGGACATTCAATGAGCAGTTCTTC
15 TRBJ2-2 NA TRBV5-1 TRBD2 CASSFSQGGTGELFF TGCGCCAGCAGCTTTTCTCAGGGAGGGACCGGGGAGCTGTTTTTT
13 TRBJ1-6 NA TRBV27 NA CASSLHRYSPLHF TGTGCCAGCAGTCTCCACAGGTACTCACCCCTCCACTTT
17 TRBJ1-6 few TRBV11-2 TRBD1 CASSYRFRDRDNSPLHF TGTGCCAGCAGCTACAGATTCCGGGACAGGGATAATTCACCCCTCCACTTT
19 TRBJ1-3 NA TRBV7-9 NA CASSQDSHTQLVSGNTIYF TGTGCCAGCAGCCAGGACAGCCACACTCAACTTGTCTCTGGAAACACCATATATTTT
16 TRBJ2-5 once TRBV9 NA CASSVGLGATQETQYF TGTGCCAGCAGCGTAGGTCTTGGGGCAACTCAAGAGACCCAGTACTTC
14 TRBJ1-4 NA TRBV28 NA CASRNGGTNEKLFF TGTGCCAGCAGGAATGGGGGGACTAATGAAAAACTGTTTTTT
16 TRBJ2-2 many TRBV24-1 NA CATSDSAQGSTGELFF TGTGCCACCAGTGATTCGGCTCAGGGTTCCACCGGGGAGCTGTTTTTT
19 TRBJ2-7 NA TRBV5-4 NA CASSSDRDGLRRVSYEQYF TGTGCCAGCAGCTCAGACCGGGACGGACTTAGGAGGGTCTCCTACGAGCAGTACTTC
14 TRBJ1-6 few TRBV6-5 NA CASTRDSGILALHF TGTGCCAGCACCCGGGACTCCGGGATTTTGGCCCTCCACTTT
13 TRBJ1-1 NA TRBV6-5 NA CASSPGGSTEAFF TGTGCCAGCAGCCCCGGAGGAAGCACTGAAGCTTTCTTT
14 TRBJ1-6 NA TRBV6-5 NA CASTPRDSGRTLHF TGTGCCAGCACTCCTAGGGACTCGGGGAGGACCCTCCACTTT
17 TRBJ2-1 NA TRBV9 TRBD2 CASSVATSGLAGNEQFF TGTGCCAGCAGCGTAGCTACTTCCGGACTAGCAGGCAATGAGCAGTTCTTC
16 TRBJ2-5 NA TRBV11-2 TRBD1 CASSSVRDRARQTQYF TGTGCCAGCAGCTCGGTCCGGGACAGGGCGAGGCAGACCCAGTACTTC
15 TRBJ1-5 NA TRBV4-1 TRBD1 CASSSDRGPNQPQHF TGCGCCAGCAGCTCGGACAGGGGACCCAATCAGCCCCAGCATTTT
15 TRBJ2-2 NA TRBV19 TRBD1 CASSSGQGDTGELFF TGTGCCAGTAGTTCGGGACAGGGGGACACCGGGGAGCTGTTTTTT
15 TRBJ1-2 once TRBV6-1 NA CASSEAVFTYYGYTF TGTGCCAGCAGTGAAGCAGTCTTTACATACTATGGCTACACCTTC
14 TRBJ2-5 NA TRBV7-8 NA CASNTRTAGETQYF TGTGCCAGCAATACAAGGACAGCCGGGGAGACCCAGTACTTC
13 TRBJ2-1 NA TRBV5-1 TRBD2 CATTRLADNEQFF TGCGCCACCACACGACTAGCGGACAATGAGCAGTTCTTC
15 TRBJ2-5 NA TRBV28 NA CASSSSRRNIETQYF NA
16 TRBJ2-1 NA TRBV19 TRBD2 CASSTPRTSGSNEQFF TGTGCCAGTAGTACCCCCCGGACTAGCGGGAGTAATGAGCAGTTCTTC
13 TRBJ1-3 NA TRBV12-3/TRBV12-4 NA CASSPIPGNTIYF TGTGCCAGCAGTCCCATTCCTGGAAACACCATATATTTT
15 TRBJ1-1 NA TRBV13 TRBD1 CASSFWGDRNTEAFF TGTGCCAGCAGCTTCTGGGGGGACAGGAACACTGAAGCTTTCTTT
16 TRBJ1-2 NA TRBV10-3 TRBD1 CAINPGQGDFNYGYTF TGTGCCATCAATCCGGGACAGGGGGATTTTAACTATGGCTACACCTTC
13 TRBJ2-7 NA TRBV29-1 TRBD1 CSVAGGEFYEQYF TGCAGCGTTGCAGGGGGAGAATTTTACGAGCAGTACTTC